This TCR beta chain was profiled in a study of blood T cell repertoires in COVID-19. Overall study context: COVID-19 samples collected from the United States, Italy and Spain covered acute and convalescent phases. In each case, the material was cDNA or gDNA derived from T cells, B-cell-depleted T cells, or PBMCs.

V shed 2 bases, J shed 0 bases, and the junction held 11 bases outside the gene matches. The CDR3 length is 19 residues. Per the germline V gene, CDR1 is MNHEY and CDR2 is SVGEGT. Authors' analysis steps: Estimation of nucleated cell counts was performed using reference gene primer amplification. The repertoire was sequenced with immunoSEQ multiplex PCR; TCRdb's copy has only in-frame clones and lacks some. V, J and clone size are taken as reported in that table, and D and trimming were inferred from the DNA itself. In the table there are about 100,000 clones, just over 90% of which are singletons. This TCR came from a man aged 55-75 years with acute or convalescent COVID-19. This chain links TRBV6-2 or TRBV6-3 with TRBJ2-2; TRBD2 matches at 8 bases. The sequencing input was peripheral blood. The CDR3 region has the DNA TGTGCCAGCAGTTACCCAGCCTTTCTAGCGGGCCCGAACACCGGGGAGCTGTTTTTT. This codes for CASSYPAFLAGPNTGELFF.